These 23 T cell receptor beta chains share one sample of origin, sequenced in a study of blood T cell repertoires in COVID-19. Clones were sequenced by immunoSEQ multiplex PCR, and TCRdb holds only the in-frame ones, with some missing. The table has about 88,000 clones, about 90% seen once. The sample taken for sequencing was peripheral blood. The receptors come from a human donor with active COVID-19. The donor label of this sample is uncertain.

CDR3 bases: TGTGCCAGCAGCCGACCGGGACAGGGGGCGTACGAGCAGTACTTC. Translation gives CASSRPGQGAYEQYF. This rearrangement joins TRBV5-5 to TRBJ2-7; 12 bases agree with TRBD1. The germline CDR1 and CDR2 sequences are SGHKS and YYEKEE (reference sequence). The CDR3 length is 15 residues. V trimming: 4 bases; J trimming: 4 bases; junction bases outside the gene matches: 6.

The gene calls are TRBV4-1 and TRBJ2-3; 8 nucleotides line up with TRBD1. With 4 bases clipped from V and 6 bases from J, the junction kept 3 bases outside the gene matches. The CDR3 has 13 amino acids. The V gene's germline CDR1 is MGHRA and CDR2 YSYEKL. CDR3 region: CASSLTGDDTQYF. The CDR3 coding sequence is TGCGCCAGCAGCCTGACAGGGGACGATACGCAGTATTTT.

The V gene is TRBV5-4, the J gene TRBJ2-1; 9 nucleotides align to TRBD2. Germline values: CDR1 SGHNT, CDR2 YYREEE (reference sequence). V trimming: 8 bases; J trimming: 9 bases; junction bases outside the gene matches: 9. The CDR3 contains 13 residues. The CDR3 protein is CASGPSGAGEQFF. The CDR3 DNA follows: TGTGCCAGTGGTCCTAGCGGGGCAGGTGAGCAGTTCTTC.

The chain is built from TRBV10-3 and TRBJ2-3; 7 nucleotides align to TRBD1. The J segment lost 0 bases and the V segment lost 6 bases, leaving 9 bases of the junction unmatched. The CDR3 runs to 16 residues. Germline V gene data show CDR1 as ENHRY and CDR2 as SYGVKD. The CDR3 region has the DNA TGTGCCATCAGCTATGCCGGGACAGAGAGCACAGATACGCAGTATTTT. Translating gives CAISYAGTESTDTQYF.

This chain joins TRBV12-5 and TRBJ1-2; possible D gene TRBD1, 5 bases. The CDR3 extends over 12 amino acids. V lost 9 bases to trimming and J lost 3 bases, with 11 bases between them. Germline CDR1 and CDR2: LGHNT and FRNRAP. The CDR3 spells CASQRRDYGYTF. The CDR3, as DNA: TGTGCTAGCCAGCGCAGGGACTATGGCTACACCTTC. Variable domain in full (rest from reference TRBV12-5 and TRBJ1-2): DARVTQTPRHKVTEMGQEVTMRCQPILGHNTVFWYRQTMMQGLELLAYFRNRAPLDDSGMPKDRFSAEMPDATLATLKIQPSEPRDSAVYFCASQRRDYGYTFGSGTRLTVV.

The J gene is TRBJ2-3, the V gene TRBV9, with D perhaps TRBD1 (5 bases). V lost 0 bases, J lost 3 bases, and 11 bases lay in between. This CDR3 has 15 amino acids. Germline loops: CDR1 SGDLS, CDR2 YYNGEE. Written as DNA, the CDR3 is TGTGCCAGCAGCGTAGCGAAGGGGTTTACAGATACGCAGTATTTT. Translating it yields CASSVAKGFTDTQYF.

This rearrangement joins TRBV19 to TRBJ2-3; 7 nucleotides agree with TRBD1. The CDR3 has 14 residues. Germline CDR1 reads LNHDA; CDR2 reads SQIVND (reference sequence). The V gene end was trimmed by 4 bases and the J gene end by 7 bases; junction bases not matched to a gene: 8. CDR3 nucleotides: TGTGCCAGTAGTACACCCGGACAGGCAAATACGCAGTATTTT. This translates into CASSTPGQANTQYF. Combining the CDR3 with reference TRBV19 and TRBJ2-3 gives the whole variable domain DGGITQSPKYLFRKEGQNVTLSCEQNLNHDAMYWYRQDPGQGLRLIYYSQIVNDFQKGDIAEGYSVSREKKESFPLTVTSAQKNPTAFYLCASSTPGQANTQYFGPGTRLTVL.

CDR3 in DNA: TGTGCCAGCAGCTTAGGAAGCGGGGGGAGCACAGATACGCAGTATTTT. Amino acids: CASSLGSGGSTDTQYF. The rearrangement links TRBV7-6 to TRBJ2-3; 9 bases match TRBD2. The CDR3 contains 16 residues. V shed 1 base, J shed 0 bases, and the junction held 2 bases outside the gene matches. From germline, CDR1 is SGHVS and CDR2 FNYEAQ.

This clone was counted a single time. This rearrangement joins TRBV4-1 to TRBJ1-3; 9 nucleotides agree with TRBD1. V lost 5 bases, J lost 0 bases, and 5 bases stayed unmatched. The CDR3 runs 16 residues. The germline gives CDR1 MGHRA, CDR2 YSYEKL. The CDR3: CASSARDRASGNTIYF. DNA of the CDR3: TGCGCCAGCAGCGCTAGGGACAGGGCCTCTGGAAACACCATATATTTT.

This rearrangement joins TRBV7-6 to TRBJ1-5, with D possibly matching TRBD1 (6 bases). V was cut by 5 bases and J by 6 bases, with 20 bases left in between. The CDR3 length is 16 residues. The germline CDR1 and CDR2 sequences are SGHVS and FNYEAQ. The CDR3: CASSATHRGKFQPQHF. CDR3 in DNA: TGTGCCAGCAGCGCGACCCATAGGGGGAAATTTCAGCCCCAGCATTTT.

This chain links TRBV5-1 with TRBJ2-2, with D perhaps TRBD2 (6 bases). Germline V CDR1 and CDR2: SGHRS, YFSETQ. Between the trimmed V and J ends, which lost 1 base and 4 bases, there was a span of 11 bases. The CDR3 extends over 15 amino acids. The DNA of the CDR3 is TGCGCCAGCAGCTTGTTCCGGGGAGGCACCGGGGAGCTGTTTTTT. Translating gives CASSLFRGGTGELFF. Variable domain in full (rest from reference TRBV5-1 and TRBJ2-2): KAGVTQTPRYLIKTRGQQVTLSCSPISGHRSVSWYQQTPGQGLQFLFEYFSETQRNKGNFPGRFSGRQFSNSRSEMNVSTLELGDSALYLCASSLFRGGTGELFFGEGSRLTVL.

Note on this clone: At one of its ends the junction is not consistent with the germline gene, which may arise from a read error. This rearrangement joins TRBV3-1 (or the pseudogene TRBV3-2) to TRBJ2-1; 7 positions match TRBD2. The germline gives CDR1 LGHDT, CDR2 YNNKEL (reference sequence). The length of the CDR3 is 12 residues. CDR3 residues: CASSQATGEGVF. CDR3 coding DNA: TGTGCCAGCAGCCAAGCGACGGGGGAGGGTGTCTTC.

V gene TRBV11-3 combines with J gene TRBJ2-1; tentative D call: TRBD1 (7 bases). In germline, CDR1 is SGHNT, CDR2 YENEEA. The CDR3 covers 15 residues. V lost 5 bases, J lost 2 bases, and 13 bases lay in between. The CDR3 nucleotides are TGTGCCAGCAGCCTAGGGGGGACAGCCTACAATGAGCAGTTCTTC. Amino acids: CASSLGGTAYNEQFF. Full variable domain (missing parts from reference TRBV11-3 and TRBJ2-1): EAGVVQSPRYKIIEKKQPVAFWCNPISGHNTLYWYLQNLGQGPELLIRYENEEAVDDSQLPKDRFSAERLKGVDSTLKIQPAELGDSAVYLCASSLGGTAYNEQFFGPGTRLTVL.

This chain joins TRBV6-5 and TRBJ2-1; perhaps TRBD1 as D (5 bases). The CDR3 runs to 13 residues. V was clipped by 6 bases and J by 3 bases, with 9 bases between them. The V gene's germline CDR1 is MNHEY and CDR2 SVGAGI. CDR3: CASRLTDYNEQFF. For the CDR3, the DNA is TGTGCCAGCAGGTTGACAGACTACAATGAGCAGTTCTTC.

This chain links TRBV19 with TRBJ1-1; unclear D gene. Germline V gene data show CDR1 as LNHDA and CDR2 as SQIVND (reference sequence). The CDR3 runs 12 residues. With 7 bases removed from V and 2 bases from J, the gap between germline ends came to 8 bases. The CDR3 nucleotides are TGTGCCAGTAATCAGGTTAACACTGAAGCTTTCTTT. Its protein product is CASNQVNTEAFF.

This clone was detected only a few times. The chain carries TRBV7-9 and TRBJ2-2, with D possibly matching TRBD1 (5 bases). The germline V and J ends were trimmed by 4 bases and 7 bases, with 16 bases remaining between them. Looked up from germline, CDR1 is SEHNR and CDR2 is FQNEAQ (reference sequence). The CDR3 length is 15 residues. The CDR3 DNA reads as TGTGCCAGCAGCTGGACCCAAAGGGGTTACGGGGAGCTGTTTTTT. Protein: CASSWTQRGYGELFF.

The gene calls are TRBV6-2 or TRBV6-3 and TRBJ1-6, with no clear D. Germline V CDR1 and CDR2: MNHEY, SVGEGT. This CDR3 has 14 residues. Trimming left V 5 bases short and J 13 bases short, with 18 bases between. CDR3 nucleotide sequence: TGTGCCAGCAGTCAGAATGTAGTCGCGGGGCCCCTCCACTTT. Protein sequence: CASSQNVVAGPLHF.

V and J are TRBV18 and TRBJ1-2; TRBD1 might be the D (5 bases). The ends were cut back, 1 base at V and 3 bases at J, with 12 bases in the middle. Germline-derived CDR1 and CDR2 are KGHSH and LQKENI. This CDR3 is built from 15 residues. The DNA for the CDR3 is TGTGCCAGCTCACCACGGGGCGACGGTTACTATGGCTACACCTTC. Its protein is CASSPRGDGYYGYTF. Based on the CDR3 plus reference TRBV18 and TRBJ1-2, the full variable domain is NAGVMQNPRHLVRRRGQEARLRCSPMKGHSHVYWYRQLPEEGLKFMVYLQKENIIDESGMPKERFSAEFPKEGPSILRIQQVVRGDSAAYFCASSPRGDGYYGYTFGSGTRLTVV.

This clone was detected once. The V and J genes are TRBV5-4 and TRBJ2-1, with a tentative D call TRBD2 (5 bases). Trimming removed 0 bases from V and 8 bases from J, with 9 bases in between. The CDR3 consists of 13 residues. Germline lookup yields CDR1 SGHNT and CDR2 YYREEE (reference sequence). CDR3 sequence reads: CASSLEVEDEQFF. In DNA, the CDR3 is TGTGCCAGCAGCTTGGAGGTGGAGGATGAGCAGTTCTTC.

This clone was observed a handful of times. This sequence joins TRBV7-2 and TRBJ2-7; tentative D call: TRBD1 (6 bases). V lost 5 bases to trimming and J lost 2 bases, with 16 bases between them. Per germline, CDR1 SGHTA and CDR2 FQGNSA. The CDR3 runs to 15 residues. This chain's CDR3 is CASSLDLGQTYEQYF. The CDR3 coding sequence is TGTGCCAGCAGCCTCGACCTCGGACAGACCTACGAGCAGTACTTC.

The rearrangement links TRBV5-6 to TRBJ1-2, with 11 positions matching TRBD1. The germline gives CDR1 SGHDT, CDR2 YYEEEE. The CDR3 contains 15 residues. J gave up 3 bases and V 4 bases, and 5 bases lay outside the gene matches. This CDR3 reads CASSGRTGGHYGYTF. CDR3 coding DNA: TGTGCCAGCAGCGGGCGGACAGGGGGCCACTATGGCTACACCTTC.

The rearrangement joins TRBV11-2 to TRBJ2-7; 9 bases line up with TRBD2. CDR3 length equals 17 residues. Trimming at V came to 0 bases and at J to 0 bases, leaving 6 bases not matched to a gene. Germline CDR1 and CDR2: SGHAT and FQNNGV. This chain's CDR3 is CASSLESLAGSSYEQYF. The DNA of the CDR3 is TGTGCCAGCAGCTTAGAATCACTAGCGGGTTCCTCCTACGAGCAGTACTTC.

The chain employs TRBV9 and TRBJ2-7; 11 positions agree with TRBD1. The J segment lost 3 bases and the V segment lost 0 bases, leaving 14 bases of the junction unmatched. Looked up from germline, CDR1 is SGDLS and CDR2 is YYNGEE. This CDR3 has 19 amino acids. The DNA of the CDR3 is TGTGCCAGCAGCGTAGGCCTCTCCGGGACAGGGGGGAAAAACTACGAGCAGTACTTC. Translated, it gives CASSVGLSGTGGKNYEQYF.